This T cell receptor (beta chain) was obtained from a study of T cells in Graves' hyperthyroidism and ophthalmopathy. Study observations and caveats: Ophthalmopathy stood apart from stable hyperthyroidism in a 13 V-J model.

Amplification of TCR beta CDR3 regions was performed using RNA transcripts as template. TCR CDR3 regions were first amplified by RT-PCR with HTBI primers. TCRdb fed the multiplex PCR reads into MiXCR, producing one record per CDR3 protein. The table includes about 580,000 distinct CDR3 sequences, 46% detected once. Points on this clonotype: No antigen is known for it.

The clonotype comes from a young woman with Graves' hyperthyroidism. The specimen was peripheral blood or thyroid tissue (not recorded which).

DNA of the CDR3: TGTGCCAGCCGGAACAGGGGCGGCGAGCAGTACTTC. This gives the protein CASRNRGGEQYF. The rearrangement uses TRBV2 and TRBJ2-7; 7 bases agree with TRBD1. Germline CDR1 is SNHLY and CDR2 is FYNNEI. V was pared by 8 bases and J by 6 bases, with 7 bases of the junction left unmatched. The CDR3 runs to 12 residues.